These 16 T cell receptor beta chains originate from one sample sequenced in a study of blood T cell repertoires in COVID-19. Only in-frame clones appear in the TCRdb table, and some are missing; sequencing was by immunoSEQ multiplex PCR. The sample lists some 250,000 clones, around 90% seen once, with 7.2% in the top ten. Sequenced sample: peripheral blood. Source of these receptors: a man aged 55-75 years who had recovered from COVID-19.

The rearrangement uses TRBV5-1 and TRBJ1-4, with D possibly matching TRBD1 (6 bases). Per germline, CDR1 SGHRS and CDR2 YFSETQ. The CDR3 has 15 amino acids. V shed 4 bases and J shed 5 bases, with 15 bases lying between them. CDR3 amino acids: CASSNLDSRNEKLFF. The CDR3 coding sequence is TGCGCCAGCAGCAACCTGGACAGCCGGAATGAAAAACTGTTTTTT.

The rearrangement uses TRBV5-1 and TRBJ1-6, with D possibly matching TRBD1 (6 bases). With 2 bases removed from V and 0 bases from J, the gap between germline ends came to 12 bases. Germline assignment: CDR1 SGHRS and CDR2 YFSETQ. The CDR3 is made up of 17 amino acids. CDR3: CASSFRTASSYNSPLHF. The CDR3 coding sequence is TGCGCCAGCAGCTTCAGGACAGCTAGCTCCTATAATTCACCCCTCCACTTT.

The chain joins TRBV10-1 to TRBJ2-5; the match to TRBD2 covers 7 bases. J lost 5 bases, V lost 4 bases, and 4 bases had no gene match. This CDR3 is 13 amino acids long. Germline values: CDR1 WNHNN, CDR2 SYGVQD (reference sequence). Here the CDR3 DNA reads TGCGCCAGCAGTGCGCGGGGGAGGGAGACCCAGTACTTC. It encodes CASSARGRETQYF.

Here the CDR3 DNA reads TGTGCCAGCAGCGTATTTAGCGGGGGGGCAGCAGATACGCAGTATTTT. Its protein is CASSVFSGGAADTQYF. The genes are TRBV9 and TRBJ2-3, with 11 bases matching TRBD2. Germline V CDR1 and CDR2: SGDLS, YYNGEE. The CDR3 extends over 16 amino acids. Germline trimming cut 1 base from V and 4 bases from J; bases unmatched to any gene: 5.

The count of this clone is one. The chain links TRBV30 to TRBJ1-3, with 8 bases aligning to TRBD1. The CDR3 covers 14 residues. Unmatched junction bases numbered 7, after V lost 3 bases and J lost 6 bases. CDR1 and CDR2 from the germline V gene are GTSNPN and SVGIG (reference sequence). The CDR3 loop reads CAWSPGTGPNTIYF. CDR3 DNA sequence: TGTGCCTGGAGCCCCGGGACAGGCCCAAACACCATATATTTT.

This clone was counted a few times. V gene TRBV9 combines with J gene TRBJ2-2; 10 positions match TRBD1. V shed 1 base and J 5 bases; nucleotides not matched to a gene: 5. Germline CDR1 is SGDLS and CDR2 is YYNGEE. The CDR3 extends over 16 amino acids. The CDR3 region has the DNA TGTGCCAGCAGCGTAACCGGGACAGGGGTTACCGGGGAGCTGTTTTTT. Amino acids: CASSVTGTGVTGELFF. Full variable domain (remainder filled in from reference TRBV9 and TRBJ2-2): DSGVTQTPKHLITATGQRVTLRCSPRSGDLSVYWYQQSLDQGLQFLIQYYNGEERAKGNILERFSAQQFPDLHSELNLSSLELGDSALYFCASSVTGTGVTGELFFGEGSRLTVL.

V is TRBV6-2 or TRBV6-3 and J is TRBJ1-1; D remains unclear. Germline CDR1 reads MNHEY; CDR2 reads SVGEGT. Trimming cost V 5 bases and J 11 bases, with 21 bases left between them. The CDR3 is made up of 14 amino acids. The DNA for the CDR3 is TGTGCCAGCAGTGGAGGGCTAGGTGGGTTGCGGGCTTTCTTT. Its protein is CASSGGLGGLRAFF.

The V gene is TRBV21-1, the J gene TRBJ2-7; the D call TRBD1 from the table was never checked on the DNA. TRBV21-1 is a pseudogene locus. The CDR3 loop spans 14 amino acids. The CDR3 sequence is CASSGRDRDYEQYV. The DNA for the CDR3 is TGTGCCAGCAGCGGGAGGGACAGGGACTACGAGCAGTACGTC.

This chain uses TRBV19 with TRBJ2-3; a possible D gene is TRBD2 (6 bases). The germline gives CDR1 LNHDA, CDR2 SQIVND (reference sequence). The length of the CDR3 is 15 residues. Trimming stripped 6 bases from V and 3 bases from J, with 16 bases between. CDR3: CASRPRGIGTDTQYF. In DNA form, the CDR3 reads TGTGCCAGTAGGCCACGGGGGATTGGAACAGATACGCAGTATTTT.

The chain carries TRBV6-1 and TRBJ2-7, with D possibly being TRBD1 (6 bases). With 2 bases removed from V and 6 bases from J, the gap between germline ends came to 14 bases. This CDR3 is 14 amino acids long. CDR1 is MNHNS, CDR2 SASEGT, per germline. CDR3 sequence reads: CASSETGLIREQYF. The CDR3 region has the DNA TGTGCCAGCAGTGAAACAGGGTTGATCCGCGAGCAGTACTTC.

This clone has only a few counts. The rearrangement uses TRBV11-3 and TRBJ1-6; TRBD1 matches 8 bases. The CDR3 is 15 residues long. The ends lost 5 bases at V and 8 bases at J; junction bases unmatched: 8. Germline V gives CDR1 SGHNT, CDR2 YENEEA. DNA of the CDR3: TGTGCCAGCAGCCTTCGACAGGGGAAGGATTCACCCCTCCACTTT. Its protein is CASSLRQGKDSPLHF.

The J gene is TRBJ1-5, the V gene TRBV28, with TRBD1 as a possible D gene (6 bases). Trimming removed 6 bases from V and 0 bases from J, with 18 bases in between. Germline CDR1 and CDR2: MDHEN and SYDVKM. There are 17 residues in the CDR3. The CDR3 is CASSPPATGHSNQPQHF. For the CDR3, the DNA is TGTGCCAGCAGCCCCCCGGCGACAGGACATAGCAATCAGCCCCAGCATTTT.

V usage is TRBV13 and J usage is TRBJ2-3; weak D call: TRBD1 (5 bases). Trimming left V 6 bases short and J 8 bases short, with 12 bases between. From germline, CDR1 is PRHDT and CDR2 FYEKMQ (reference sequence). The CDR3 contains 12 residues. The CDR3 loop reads CASRGDLGTQYF. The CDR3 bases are TGTGCCAGCAGAGGGGATCTCGGTACGCAGTATTTT.

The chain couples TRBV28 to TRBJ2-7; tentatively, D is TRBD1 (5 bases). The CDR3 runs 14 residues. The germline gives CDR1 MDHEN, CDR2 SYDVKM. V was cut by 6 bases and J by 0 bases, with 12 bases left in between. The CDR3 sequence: CASSPTESSYEQYF. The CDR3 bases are TGTGCCAGCAGCCCGACAGAGAGCTCCTACGAGCAGTACTTC.

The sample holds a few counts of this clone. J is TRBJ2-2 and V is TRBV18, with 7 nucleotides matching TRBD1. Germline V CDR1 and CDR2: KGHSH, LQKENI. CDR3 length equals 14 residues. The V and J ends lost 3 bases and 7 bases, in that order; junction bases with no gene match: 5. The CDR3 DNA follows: TGTGCCAGCTCACCTCTCAGGGGGAACGGGGAGCTGTTTTTT. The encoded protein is CASSPLRGNGELFF.

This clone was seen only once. This CDR3 is CATAQQGSMNTEAFF. CDR3 nucleotide sequence: TGTGCCACAGCCCAGCAGGGAAGCATGAACACTGAAGCTTTCTTT. This rearrangement joins TRBV18 to TRBJ1-1, with D maybe TRBD1 (5 bases). The V end lost 10 bases, the J end lost 0 bases, and 18 bases lay between the germline ends. This CDR3 region has 15 residues. Per the germline V gene, CDR1 is KGHSH and CDR2 is LQKENI.